The 22 T cell receptor beta chains reported below all come from one sample, sequenced in a study of T cells in Graves' hyperthyroidism and ophthalmopathy. Amplified TCR beta CDR3 regions came from RNA transcripts. HTBI primers were the set used in a first-round RT-PCR of the TCR CDR3. TCRdb processed the multiplex PCR reads anew with MiXCR; each CDR3 protein has one entry. The table shows roughly 510,000 distinct CDR3 sequences, with less than 25% occurring only once. Material for sequencing was blood. All receptors come from a man younger than 30 with Graves' hyperthyroidism.

There are many counts of this clonotype. The chain recombines TRBV14 with TRBJ1-1, with D maybe TRBD1 (5 bases). Germline CDR1 SGHDN, CDR2 FVKESK. The CDR3 extends over 15 amino acids. V shed 5 bases and J shed 6 bases, with 19 bases lying between them. The chain's CDR3 is CASSVLLQGIAEAFF. CDR3 bases: TGTGCCAGCAGCGTACTACTCCAGGGAATCGCTGAAGCTTTCTTT.

There are many counts of this clonotype. The junction shows a germline mismatch at one end, possibly a read error. This sequence joins TRBV6-1 and TRBJ2-6; D might be TRBD2 (7 bases). The germline gives CDR1 MNHNS, CDR2 SASEGT. CDR3 length: 17 residues. CDR3 DNA sequence: TGTGCCAGCAGGGAAGGGGGGGGCAGCTCTGGGGCCAACGTCCTGACTTTC. This translates into CASREGGGSSGANVLTF.

This clonotype occurred many times. V usage is TRBV12-3 or TRBV12-4 and J usage is TRBJ2-4; 7 positions agree with TRBD1. The length of the CDR3 is 15 residues. V dropped 0 bases and J dropped 7; count of bases not matched to a gene: 6. The DNA for the CDR3 is TGTGCCAGCAGTTTAGCTACAGGGGTCAACAACATTCAGTACTTC. The encoded protein is CASSLATGVNNIQYF.

V gene TRBV12-3 or TRBV12-4 combines with J gene TRBJ1-2; D uncertain. The germline V and J ends were trimmed by 3 bases and 8 bases, with 10 bases remaining between them. The CDR3 has 12 amino acids. The CDR3 loop is CASSFTGLGYTF. In DNA, the CDR3 is TGTGCCAGCAGTTTTACGGGGTTGGGCTACACCTTC.

This clonotype was picked up many times. The chain links TRBV7-8 to TRBJ2-5, with D unclear. The V and J ends lost 3 bases and 4 bases respectively, with 12 bases between them. This CDR3 has 14 amino acids. Germline V gene lookup returns CDR1 SGHVS and CDR2 FQNEAQ. CDR3 region: CASSFLTGPETQYF. The CDR3 DNA sequence: TGTGCCAGCAGCTTTCTCACCGGCCCAGAGACCCAGTACTTC. The whole variable domain, filled in from reference TRBV7-8 and TRBJ2-5, reads GAGVSQSPRYKVAKRGQDVALRCDPISGHVSLFWYQQALGQGPEFLTYFQNEAQLDKSGLPSDRFFAERPEGSVSTLKIQRTQQEDSAVYLCASSFLTGPETQYFGPGTRLLVL.

This clonotype was counted ten times or more. The chain uses TRBV28 and TRBJ1-1; possibly TRBD1 for D (5 bases). The CDR3 is made up of 12 amino acids. Germline CDR1 reads MDHEN; CDR2 reads SYDVKM. The V end was cut by 6 bases, the J end by 5 bases, with 10 bases between. The CDR3 here is CASRGVRTEAFF. The CDR3 region has the DNA TGTGCCAGCAGAGGGGTAAGGACTGAAGCTTTCTTT.

There are a few counts of this clonotype. The chain combines TRBV20-1 with TRBJ2-2, with D unresolved. CDR1 is DFQATT and CDR2 is SNEGSKA in the germline V gene (reference sequence). Trimming stripped 1 base from V and 1 base from J, with 4 bases between. The CDR3 runs to 13 residues. In nucleotides, the CDR3 is TGCAGTGCTAGAGGCAAGAACACCGGGGAGCTGTTTTTT. It specifies CSARGKNTGELFF.

Note on this clonotype: A much larger clone differs by one base, so this may be a read error. This CDR3 is CASSPGGGTKYF. CDR3 sequence (DNA): TGTGCCAGCAGCCCCGGGGGGGGGACCAAGTACTTC. V gene TRBV7-2 combines with J gene TRBJ2-5; 8 bases match TRBD2. The CDR3 length is 12 residues. The germline CDR1 and CDR2 sequences are SGHTA and FQGNSA.

The chain links TRBV20-1 to TRBJ2-3, with D perhaps assigned TRBD1 or TRBD2 (7 bases each). This CDR3 has 15 residues. Germline CDR1 is DFQATT and CDR2 is SNEGSKA (reference sequence). V gave up 1 base and J gave up 4 bases, with 15 bases separating them. This CDR3 reads CSARGGGGSADTQYF. The DNA of the CDR3 is TGCAGTGCTAGAGGGGGAGGGGGCTCGGCAGATACGCAGTATTTT.

There are a few counts of this clonotype. The V and J genes are TRBV2 and TRBJ2-6; 8 nucleotides align to TRBD1. The CDR3 runs to 16 residues. Germline-derived CDR1 and CDR2 are SNHLY and FYNNEI. The V segment lost 6 bases and the J segment 3 bases; nucleotides outside the gene matches: 7. The CDR3 DNA reads TGTGCCAGCAGCCCGGACAGGGTCCGTGGGGCCAACGTCCTGACTTTC. Protein product: CASSPDRVRGANVLTF.

This clonotype has more than one count but fewer than ten. The chain links TRBV20-1 to TRBJ2-7; 7 positions agree with TRBD1. The germline gives CDR1 DFQATT, CDR2 SNEGSKA (reference sequence). Trimming at V came to 8 bases and at J to 3 bases, leaving 16 bases not matched to a gene. There are 15 residues in the CDR3. The CDR3 loop reads CSPQGIGDRYYEQYF. The CDR3 DNA is TGCAGTCCCCAAGGCATTGGGGACAGATACTACGAGCAGTACTTC.

This clonotype showed up many times. The chain carries TRBV6-1 and TRBJ1-5, with a tentative D call TRBD1 (5 bases). This CDR3 comprises 14 residues. V lost 7 bases to trimming and J lost 2 bases, with 12 bases between them. Germline V CDR1 and CDR2: MNHNS, SASEGT. DNA of the CDR3: TGTGCCAGCATGAACGGGGGTGGCAATCAGCCCCAGCATTTT. Its protein is CASMNGGGNQPQHF.

This clonotype was observed at least ten times. The CDR3 coding sequence is TGCAGTGCTAGTGCCGGGTGGGACACTGAAGCTTTCTTT. This sequence encodes CSASAGWDTEAFF. This chain uses TRBV20-1 with TRBJ1-1; the D is unclear. Germline V gives CDR1 DFQATT, CDR2 SNEGSKA (reference sequence). Between the trimmed V and J ends, which lost 3 bases and 3 bases, there was a span of 11 bases. The CDR3 loop spans 13 amino acids.

This clonotype was counted ten times or more. The V gene is TRBV11-2, the J gene TRBJ2-7; possible D gene TRBD1, 6 bases. V was trimmed by 5 bases and J by 3 bases, leaving 17 bases between them. CDR1 and CDR2 from the germline V gene are SGHAT and FQNNGV. CDR3 length: 15 amino acids. The chain's CDR3 is CASSPYGTSLYEQYF. The CDR3, as DNA: TGTGCCAGCAGCCCGTACGGGACATCTCTCTACGAGCAGTACTTC.

This clonotype was recorded many times. The chain carries TRBV12-3 or TRBV12-4 and TRBJ2-5; the D call may be TRBD1 or TRBD2 (5 bases each). V was pared by 4 bases and J by 7 bases, with 16 bases between. The CDR3 consists of 14 residues. CDR3 in DNA: TGTGCCAGCAGTTCCTCGGGGCCGCCCGGGACCCAGTACTTC. Encoded protein: CASSSSGPPGTQYF.

A few counts support this clonotype. The rearrangement joins TRBV2 to TRBJ2-7; 10 nucleotides line up with TRBD1. CDR1 and CDR2 (germline): SNHLY, FYNNEI. V dropped 8 bases and J dropped 3; count of bases not matched to a gene: 4. This CDR3 has 13 amino acids. The CDR3 DNA sequence: TGTGCCAGCGGGGGACAGGGGAACTACGAGCAGTACTTC. Protein sequence: CASGGQGNYEQYF.

This clonotype was detected ten times or more. The chain employs TRBV9 and TRBJ2-5; possibly TRBD2 for D (7 bases). Germline assignment: CDR1 SGDLS and CDR2 YYNGEE. This CDR3 is built from 14 residues. The germline V and J ends were trimmed by 3 bases and 4 bases, with 13 bases remaining between them. The chain's CDR3 is CASSGGGAGETQYF. The CDR3 nucleotides read TGTGCCAGCAGCGGAGGGGGGGCCGGAGAGACCCAGTACTTC.

The sample holds a few counts of this clonotype. The rearrangement links TRBV5-1 to TRBJ1-2; possible D gene TRBD1, 6 bases. This CDR3 region has 15 residues. CDR1 and CDR2 (germline): SGHRS, YFSETQ. Trimming stripped 2 bases from V and 4 bases from J, with 15 bases between. The CDR3: CASSLVGQSSYGYTF. DNA of the CDR3: TGCGCCAGCAGCTTAGTCGGACAGAGCAGCTATGGCTACACCTTC.

This chain links TRBV12-3 or TRBV12-4 with TRBJ1-1; TRBD1 aligns across 10 bases. This CDR3 is built from 15 residues. Germline trimming cut 2 bases from V and 4 bases from J; bases unmatched to any gene: 4. CDR3 amino acids: CASSLKGQGITEAFF. The CDR3, as DNA: TGTGCCAGCAGTTTAAAGGGACAGGGGATCACTGAAGCTTTCTTT.

Note on this clonotype: A much bigger clone sits one base away, suggesting this may be a read error. The chain links TRBV20-1 to TRBJ2-7; D ambiguous. The CDR3 is 14 residues long. Looked up from germline, CDR1 is DFQATT and CDR2 is SNEGSKA (reference sequence). The CDR3 region has the DNA TGCAGTGCTAGCCAGGCCAGGTATTCCTACGAGGAGTACTTC. Protein product: CSASQARYSYEEYF.

At least ten counts were recorded for this clonotype. This rearrangement joins TRBV9 to TRBJ2-7, with 7 bases fitting TRBD1. Germline CDR1 and CDR2: SGDLS and YYNGEE. The CDR3 contains 14 residues. The junction had 3 bases not matched to a gene; V was cut back by 3 bases and J by 0 bases. The CDR3 spells CASSAGDSSYEQYF. CDR3 DNA sequence: TGTGCCAGCAGCGCTGGGGACAGCTCCTACGAGCAGTACTTC.

This clonotype was detected many times. The chain uses TRBV28 and TRBJ2-7, with 8 nucleotides matching TRBD2. Germline CDR1 MDHEN, CDR2 SYDVKM. The CDR3 has 15 residues. Trimming took 3 bases from V and 0 from J; bases not matched to a gene: 4. The chain's CDR3 is CASSFPSGSSYEQYF. DNA of the CDR3: TGTGCCAGCAGTTTCCCCAGCGGGAGCTCCTACGAGCAGTACTTC.